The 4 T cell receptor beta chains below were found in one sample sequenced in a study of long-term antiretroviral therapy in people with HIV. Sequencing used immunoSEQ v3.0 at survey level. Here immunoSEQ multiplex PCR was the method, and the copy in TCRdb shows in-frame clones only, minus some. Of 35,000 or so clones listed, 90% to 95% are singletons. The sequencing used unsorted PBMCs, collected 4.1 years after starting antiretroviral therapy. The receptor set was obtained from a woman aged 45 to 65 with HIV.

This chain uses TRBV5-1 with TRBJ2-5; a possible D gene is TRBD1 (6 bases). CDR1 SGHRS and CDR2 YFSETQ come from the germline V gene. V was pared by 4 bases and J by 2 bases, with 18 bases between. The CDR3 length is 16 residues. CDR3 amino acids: CASSPRTLGAQETQYF. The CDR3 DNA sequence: TGCGCCAGCAGCCCAAGGACTTTGGGGGCACAAGAGACCCAGTACTTC.

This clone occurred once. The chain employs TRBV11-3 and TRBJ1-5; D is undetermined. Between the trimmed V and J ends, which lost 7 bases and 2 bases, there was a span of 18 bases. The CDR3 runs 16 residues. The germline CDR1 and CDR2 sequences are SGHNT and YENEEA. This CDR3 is CASTTMWGGGNQPQHF. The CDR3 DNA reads TGTGCCAGCACAACAATGTGGGGAGGTGGCAATCAGCCCCAGCATTTT.

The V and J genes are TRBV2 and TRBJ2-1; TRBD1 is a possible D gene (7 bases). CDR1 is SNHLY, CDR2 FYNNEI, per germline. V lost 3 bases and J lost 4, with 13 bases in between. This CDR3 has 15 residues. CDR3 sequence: CASSDGGTAYNEQFF. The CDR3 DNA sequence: TGTGCCAGCAGTGATGGCGGGACAGCGTACAATGAGCAGTTCTTC.

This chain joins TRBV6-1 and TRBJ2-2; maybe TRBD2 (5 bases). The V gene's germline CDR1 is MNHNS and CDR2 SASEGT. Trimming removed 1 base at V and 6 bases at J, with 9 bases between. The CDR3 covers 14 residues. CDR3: CASSEGLASGELFF. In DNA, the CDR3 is TGTGCCAGCAGTGAAGGGCTAGCTTCCGGGGAGCTGTTTTTT.